This T cell receptor (beta chain) was profiled in a study of identical twins. This clonotype was observed a handful of times. TCRdb reprocessed the 5' RACE reads via MiXCR and lists one record per CDR3 protein. This sample yields about 460,000 distinct CDR3 sequences, of which 11% to 15% are seen a single time; about 0.53% belongs to the top ten. The germline V gene encodes CDR1 SNHLY and CDR2 FYNNEI. V was shortened by 2 bases and J by 1 base, with 6 bases between the two germline ends. The CDR3 is 15 residues long. This sample was also put to use in a study of yellow fever vaccine responses in identical twins. From that study: Twins reportedly had a vaccine T cell response that seemed partly convergent, partly personalized.

The source material was CD4+ T cells sorted from blood. The source of this sequence is a woman between 18 and 30 years old in good health. The chain joins TRBV2 to TRBJ2-6; unclear D gene. CDR3 sequence (DNA): TGTGCCAGCAGTGAATCTGGGTCTGGGGCCAACGTCCTGACTTTC. Protein: CASSESGSGANVLTF.